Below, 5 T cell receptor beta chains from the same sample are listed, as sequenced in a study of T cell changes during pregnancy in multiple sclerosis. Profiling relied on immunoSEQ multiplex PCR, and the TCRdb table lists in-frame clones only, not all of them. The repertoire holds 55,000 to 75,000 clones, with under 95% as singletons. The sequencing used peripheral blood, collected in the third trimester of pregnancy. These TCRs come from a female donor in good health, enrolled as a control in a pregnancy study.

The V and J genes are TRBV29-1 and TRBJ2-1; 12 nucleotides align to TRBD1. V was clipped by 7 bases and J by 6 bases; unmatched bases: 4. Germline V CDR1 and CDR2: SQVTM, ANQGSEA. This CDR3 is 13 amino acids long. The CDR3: CSAGTGGSNEQFF. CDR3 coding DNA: TGCAGCGCCGGGACAGGGGGCTCCAATGAGCAGTTCTTC.

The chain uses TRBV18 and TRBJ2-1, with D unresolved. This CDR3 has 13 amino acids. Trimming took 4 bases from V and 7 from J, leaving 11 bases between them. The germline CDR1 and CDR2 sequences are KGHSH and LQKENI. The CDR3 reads CASSHAAGNEQFF. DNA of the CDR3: TGTGCCAGCTCACACGCGGCCGGGAATGAGCAGTTCTTC.

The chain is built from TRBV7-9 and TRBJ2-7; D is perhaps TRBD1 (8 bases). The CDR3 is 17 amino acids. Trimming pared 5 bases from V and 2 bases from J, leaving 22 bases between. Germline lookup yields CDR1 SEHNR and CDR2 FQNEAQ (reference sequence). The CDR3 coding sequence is TGTGCCAGCAGCGGCCTTACTGGACAGGGAGGGACCTACGAGCAGTACTTC. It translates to CASSGLTGQGGTYEQYF.

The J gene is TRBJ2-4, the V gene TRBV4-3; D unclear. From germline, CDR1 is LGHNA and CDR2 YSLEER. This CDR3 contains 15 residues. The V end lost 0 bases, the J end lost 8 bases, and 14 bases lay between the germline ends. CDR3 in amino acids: CASSQDLARSDIQYF. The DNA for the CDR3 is TGCGCCAGCAGCCAAGATCTTGCCAGGTCGGACATTCAGTACTTC.

CDR3 region: CASISGGVNTEAFF. For the CDR3, the DNA is TGTGCCAGCATTTCAGGGGGCGTGAACACTGAAGCTTTCTTT. This chain links TRBV7-9 with TRBJ1-1; 8 nucleotides align to TRBD1. Germline CDR1 reads SEHNR; CDR2 reads FQNEAQ (reference sequence). The CDR3 spans 14 residues. V dropped 7 bases and J dropped 0; count of bases not matched to a gene: 4.